This is a list of T cell receptor beta chains from one sample in a study of T cell responses to AZD1222 COVID-19 vaccine. Sequencing used immunoSEQ multiplex PCR; TCRdb keeps in-frame clones, though not all of them. The sample carries under 150,000 clones, about 93% recorded once. This specimen was peripheral blood, taken on day 0 of AZD1222 vaccination. These receptors were taken from an adult in good health. The CDR3 runs from the conserved cysteine through the conserved F or W. Each record gives: V gene, D gene, J gene, clone size, CDR3 protein, CDR3 DNA. A D gene is named only where the DNA matches it firmly. Expanded clones are given a class, and other clones once, few, many or no size at all.

v_call: TRBV7-2
d_call: NA
j_call: TRBJ1-2
clone_size: NA
cdr3_aa: CASSFRQAWYGYTF
cdr3_nt: TGTGCCAGCAGCTTTCGACAGGCCTGGTATGGCTACACCTTC

v_call: TRBV19
d_call: TRBD1
j_call: TRBJ2-2
clone_size: NA
cdr3_aa: CASSIQGEYGELFF
cdr3_nt: TGTGCCAGTAGTATACAGGGGGAATACGGGGAGCTGTTTTTT

v_call: TRBV27
d_call: NA
j_call: TRBJ2-5
clone_size: NA
cdr3_aa: CASRPGQETQYF
cdr3_nt: TGTGCCAGCAGACCTGGCCAAGAGACCCAGTACTTC

v_call: TRBV20-1
d_call: NA
j_call: TRBJ1-1
clone_size: NA
cdr3_aa: CSARQNTEAFF
cdr3_nt: TGCAGTGCCCGACAGAACACTGAAGCTTTCTTT

v_call: TRBV3-1/TRBV3-2
d_call: TRBD1
j_call: TRBJ2-7
clone_size: NA
cdr3_aa: CASSQRTWTGFWYEQYF
cdr3_nt: TGTGCCAGCAGCCAAAGAACGTGGACAGGGTTCTGGTACGAGCAGTACTTC

v_call: TRBV19
d_call: NA
j_call: TRBJ1-3
clone_size: NA
cdr3_aa: CASGRSGNTIYF
cdr3_nt: TGTGCCAGCGGGCGCTCTGGAAACACCATATATTTT

v_call: TRBV6-5
d_call: TRBD1
j_call: TRBJ1-1
clone_size: NA
cdr3_aa: CASDRANTEAFF
cdr3_nt: TGTGCCAGCGACAGGGCAAACACTGAAGCTTTCTTT

v_call: TRBV9
d_call: TRBD2
j_call: TRBJ2-7
clone_size: NA
cdr3_aa: CASSPGASGSYEQYF
cdr3_nt: TGTGCCAGCTCTCCAGGGGCTAGCGGGAGCTACGAGCAGTACTTC

v_call: TRBV6-5
d_call: NA
j_call: TRBJ2-6
clone_size: NA
cdr3_aa: CASTGRDSGANVLTF
cdr3_nt: TGTGCCAGCACCGGACGGGACTCTGGGGCCAACGTCCTGACTTTC

v_call: TRBV2
d_call: TRBD2
j_call: TRBJ2-2
clone_size: NA
cdr3_aa: CASSVAGGAGELFF
cdr3_nt: TGTGCCAGCAGTGTAGCGGGAGGAGCCGGGGAGCTGTTTTTT

v_call: TRBV19
d_call: TRBD1
j_call: TRBJ1-1
clone_size: NA
cdr3_aa: CASSRGRDTEAFF
cdr3_nt: TGTGCCAGTAGCAGGGGGCGGGACACTGAAGCTTTCTTT

v_call: TRBV6-4
d_call: TRBD1
j_call: TRBJ1-2
clone_size: NA
cdr3_aa: CASSTTGDNYGYTF
cdr3_nt: TGTGCCAGCAGTACGACAGGGGATAACTATGGCTACACCTTC

v_call: TRBV7-8
d_call: NA
j_call: TRBJ1-1
clone_size: NA
cdr3_aa: CASSLEGWGTNTEAFF
cdr3_nt: TGTGCCAGCAGCTTAGAGGGGTGGGGGACGAACACTGAAGCTTTCTTT

v_call: TRBV25-1
d_call: NA
j_call: TRBJ1-2
clone_size: NA
cdr3_aa: CASRRGQNYGYTF
cdr3_nt: TGTGCCAGCAGACGAGGTCAAAACTATGGCTACACCTTC

v_call: TRBV11-3
d_call: TRBD2
j_call: TRBJ2-1
clone_size: NA
cdr3_aa: CARSRGVAGGPEGEQFF
cdr3_nt: TGTGCCCGCAGCCGGGGGGTCGCGGGGGGCCCCGAGGGTGAGCAGTTCTTC

v_call: TRBV9
d_call: TRBD2
j_call: TRBJ2-1
clone_size: NA
cdr3_aa: CASSVSRGGRDEQFF
cdr3_nt: TGTGCCAGCAGCGTGAGCCGGGGAGGGAGGGATGAGCAGTTCTTC

v_call: TRBV29-1
d_call: NA
j_call: TRBJ1-2
clone_size: NA
cdr3_aa: CSVGAGNYGYTF
cdr3_nt: TGCAGCGTTGGGGCAGGGAATTATGGCTACACCTTC

v_call: TRBV5-1
d_call: NA
j_call: TRBJ1-2
clone_size: NA
cdr3_aa: CASSPQGVAYGYTF
cdr3_nt: TGCGCCAGCAGCCCACAGGGAGTGGCCTATGGCTACACCTTC

v_call: TRBV3-1/TRBV3-2
d_call: NA
j_call: TRBJ2-5
clone_size: NA
cdr3_aa: CASSQEETQYF
cdr3_nt: TGTGCCAGCAGCCAAGAGGAGACCCAGTACTTC

v_call: TRBV7-9
d_call: NA
j_call: TRBJ2-3
clone_size: NA
cdr3_aa: CAILGGVSDTQYF
cdr3_nt: TGTGCCATCCTGGGGGGAGTCTCAGATACGCAGTATTTT

v_call: TRBV2
d_call: TRBD1
j_call: TRBJ1-5
clone_size: few
cdr3_aa: CASSEALRTGGWVNQPQHF
cdr3_nt: TGTGCCAGCAGTGAAGCGCTTCGGACAGGGGGATGGGTCAATCAGCCCCAGCATTTT

v_call: TRBV9
d_call: NA
j_call: TRBJ2-1
clone_size: NA
cdr3_aa: CASSVEGQLRTNEQFF
cdr3_nt: TGTGCCAGCAGCGTAGAGGGACAACTCCGGACGAATGAGCAGTTCTTC

v_call: TRBV18
d_call: NA
j_call: TRBJ1-5
clone_size: NA
cdr3_aa: CASSPGGSGNQPQHF
cdr3_nt: TGTGCCAGCTCACCGGGGGGAAGCGGCAATCAGCCCCAGCATTTT

v_call: TRBV5-5
d_call: NA
j_call: TRBJ1-3
clone_size: NA
cdr3_aa: CASTIGISGNTIYF
cdr3_nt: TGTGCCAGCACCATCGGAATCTCTGGAAACACCATATATTTT

v_call: TRBV18
d_call: TRBD2
j_call: TRBJ2-7
clone_size: NA
cdr3_aa: CASSPFTGGAYEQYF
cdr3_nt: TGTGCCAGCTCACCATTTACGGGAGGGGCCTACGAGCAGTACTTC

v_call: TRBV5-1
d_call: TRBD2
j_call: TRBJ2-1
clone_size: once
cdr3_aa: CASSWRLANEQFF
cdr3_nt: TGCGCCAGCAGCTGGAGACTAGCGAATGAGCAGTTCTTC

v_call: TRBV19
d_call: NA
j_call: TRBJ1-1
clone_size: NA
cdr3_aa: CASSTLSAPREGEAFF
cdr3_nt: TGTGCCAGTAGTACCCTATCGGCCCCTCGGGAGGGTGAAGCTTTCTTT

v_call: TRBV5-1
d_call: NA
j_call: TRBJ2-5
clone_size: NA
cdr3_aa: CASSPQGWGQETQYF
cdr3_nt: TGCGCCAGCAGCCCTCAGGGGTGGGGGCAAGAGACCCAGTACTTC

v_call: TRBV7-3
d_call: TRBD2
j_call: TRBJ2-1
clone_size: NA
cdr3_aa: CASSDPGSGTDNEQFF
cdr3_nt: TGTGCCAGCAGCGATCCCGGCAGCGGGACCGACAATGAGCAGTTCTTC

v_call: TRBV7-3
d_call: NA
j_call: TRBJ2-1
clone_size: NA
cdr3_aa: CASSGGRSSYNEQFF
cdr3_nt: TGTGCCAGCAGCGGGGGGCGGAGCTCCTACAATGAGCAGTTCTTC